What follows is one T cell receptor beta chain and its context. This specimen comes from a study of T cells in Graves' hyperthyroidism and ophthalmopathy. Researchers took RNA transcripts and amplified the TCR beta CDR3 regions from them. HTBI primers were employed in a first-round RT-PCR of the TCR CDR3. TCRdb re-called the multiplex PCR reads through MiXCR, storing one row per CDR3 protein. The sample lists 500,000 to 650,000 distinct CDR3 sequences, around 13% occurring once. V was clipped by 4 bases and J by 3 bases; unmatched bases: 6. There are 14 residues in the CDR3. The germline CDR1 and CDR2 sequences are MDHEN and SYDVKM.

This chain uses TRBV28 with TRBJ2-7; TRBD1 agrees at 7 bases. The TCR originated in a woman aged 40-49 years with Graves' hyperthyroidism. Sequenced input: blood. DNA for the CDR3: TGTGCCAGCAGTTCGCGCAGGGGGAACTACGAGCAGTACTTC. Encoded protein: CASSSRRGNYEQYF.